Below are 27 T cell receptor beta chains sequenced from a single sample in a study of blood T cell repertoires in COVID-19. The method was immunoSEQ multiplex PCR; TCRdb's version includes in-frame clones alone and lacks a portion of them. The data contain tens of thousands of clones, around 86% of them singletons. Specimen: peripheral blood. All receptors derive from a man in his forties with acute or convalescent COVID-19.

V and J are TRBV19 and TRBJ1-3, with D perhaps TRBD1 (6 bases). CDR1 and CDR2 from the germline V gene are LNHDA and SQIVND (reference sequence). Trimming pared 1 base from V and 4 bases from J, leaving 8 bases between. This CDR3 has 14 amino acids. The CDR3, as DNA: TGTGCCAGTAGTATAGCGGGGACAGGAAACACCATATATTTT. It codes for CASSIAGTGNTIYF.

The chain employs TRBV27 and TRBJ1-5; no definite D call. Germline V lookup: CDR1 MNHEY, CDR2 SMNVEV (reference sequence). This CDR3 is 14 amino acids long. Trimming took 3 bases from V and 9 from J, leaving 15 bases between them. The CDR3 DNA sequence: TGTGCCAGCAGTTTGGAGCGTGGCGGGCGGCCCCAGCATTTT. Its translation is CASSLERGGRPQHF.

There are a few counts of this clone. The chain couples TRBV6-1 to TRBJ2-2; 7 bases match TRBD2. CDR3 size: 15 residues. Trimming at V came to 3 bases and at J to 5 bases, leaving 6 bases not matched to a gene. Germline V lookup: CDR1 MNHNS, CDR2 SASEGT. The chain's CDR3 is CASSDLQGGTGELFF. The CDR3 DNA sequence: TGTGCCAGCAGTGATTTGCAGGGAGGGACCGGGGAGCTGTTTTTT.

The chain links TRBV12-3 or TRBV12-4 to TRBJ1-1; TRBD1 is a possible D gene (5 bases). The CDR3 length is 12 residues. V shed 0 bases and J shed 9 bases, with 8 bases lying between them. The CDR3 protein is CASSLAGVKAFF. As DNA, the CDR3 is TGTGCCAGCAGTTTAGCAGGGGTAAAAGCTTTCTTT.

The chain is built from TRBV9 and TRBJ1-1; D gene uncertain. The germline V gene encodes CDR1 SGDLS and CDR2 YYNGEE. Trimming stripped 0 bases from V and 4 bases from J, with 7 bases between. The CDR3 has 13 residues. The CDR3 loop is CASSVGTSTEAFF. CDR3 DNA: TGTGCCAGCAGCGTAGGAACATCCACTGAAGCTTTCTTT.

This chain connects TRBV7-2 to TRBJ1-2, with 12 bases aligning to TRBD1. The CDR3 contains 14 residues. The germline gives CDR1 SGHTA, CDR2 FQGNSA. The V segment lost 4 bases and the J segment 8 bases; nucleotides outside the gene matches: 5. The CDR3, as DNA: TGTGCCAGCAGCTGGAGGGACAGGGGGCTAGGCTACACCTTC. As protein: CASSWRDRGLGYTF.

The chain carries TRBV5-4 and TRBJ2-1; D possibly corresponds to TRBD2 (7 bases). This CDR3 is built from 17 residues. The germline CDR1 and CDR2 sequences are SGHNT and YYREEE (reference sequence). V was cut by 0 bases and J by 0 bases, with 13 bases left in between. The CDR3 coding sequence is TGTGCCAGCAGCTTGGTACAGGGAGGGGTCTCCTACAATGAGCAGTTCTTC. Protein sequence: CASSLVQGGVSYNEQFF.

The chain employs TRBV5-1 and TRBJ1-2, with a tentative D call TRBD1 (6 bases). V lost 4 bases and J 0 bases, leaving 13 bases between the germline ends. The CDR3 is made up of 15 amino acids. Germline V CDR1 and CDR2: SGHRS, YFSETQ. CDR3 region: CASSNFAGANYGYTF. The CDR3 DNA reads as TGCGCCAGCAGCAATTTCGCAGGGGCTAACTATGGCTACACCTTC.

This chain connects TRBV2 to TRBJ2-5, with TRBD1 matching 12 bases. The trim removed 7 bases at V and 5 bases at J, leaving 11 bases unmatched. The CDR3 is 16 residues long. Germline CDR1 and CDR2: SNHLY and FYNNEI. The CDR3 loop is CASNGYGTGGAETQYF. CDR3 DNA sequence: TGTGCCAGCAACGGTTACGGGACAGGGGGCGCGGAGACCCAGTACTTC.

The chain has TRBV5-8 and TRBJ2-1; 8 bases are a match to TRBD2. J was trimmed by 3 bases and V by 0 bases; bases with no gene match: 2. CDR1 SGHTS and CDR2 YDEGEE come from the germline V gene. This CDR3 has 15 amino acids. CDR3 DNA: TGTGCCAGCAGCTTGGACGGGGGGGTCTACAATGAGCAGTTCTTC. This translates into CASSLDGGVYNEQFF.

The V gene is TRBV18, the J gene TRBJ1-3, with D perhaps matching TRBD1 (5 bases). CDR3 length equals 15 residues. Germline V lookup: CDR1 KGHSH, CDR2 LQKENI. V was trimmed by 6 bases and J by 0 bases, leaving 12 bases between them. Here the CDR3 reads CASSAPQGSGNTIYF. The CDR3 DNA is TGTGCCAGCTCCGCCCCCCAGGGCTCTGGAAACACCATATATTTT.

The chain recombines TRBV12-3 or TRBV12-4 with TRBJ1-2; D call uncertain. This CDR3 is 13 amino acids long. V shed 10 bases and J shed 0 bases, with 12 bases lying between them. CDR3 DNA sequence: TGTGCCACCGAGAGACTCTCTAACTATGGCTACACCTTC. This encodes CATERLSNYGYTF.

The chain employs TRBV5-1 and TRBJ1-1; 9 bases agree with TRBD1. CDR1 is SGHRS, CDR2 YFSETQ, per germline. CDR3 length: 17 amino acids. With 4 bases clipped from V and 0 bases from J, the junction kept 10 bases outside the gene matches. Here the CDR3 reads CASSPTDRGTMNTEAFF. Written as DNA, the CDR3 is TGCGCCAGCAGCCCGACGGACAGGGGTACAATGAACACTGAAGCTTTCTTT.

The chain links TRBV3-1 (or the pseudogene TRBV3-2) to TRBJ1-3; possibly TRBD1 for D (5 bases). This CDR3 region has 16 residues. Trimming left V 4 bases short and J 4 bases short, with 17 bases between. Germline loops: CDR1 LGHDT, CDR2 YNNKEL (reference sequence). The DNA of the CDR3 is TGTGCCAGCAGCCCAAGTTCGTATGGGGGGGGAAACACCATATATTTT. This sequence encodes CASSPSSYGGGNTIYF.

The gene calls are TRBV6-4 and TRBJ2-7, with TRBD1 identical over 7 bases. Germline values: CDR1 MRHNA, CDR2 SNTAGT. This CDR3 contains 16 residues. Germline trimming cut 0 bases from V and 2 bases from J; bases unmatched to any gene: 7. In DNA form, the CDR3 reads TGTGCCAGCAGTGACTCGAGAGACAGGGCCCCCTACGAGCAGTACTTC. Residues: CASSDSRDRAPYEQYF.

The CDR3 nucleotides read TGTGCCAGCAGTGAAAGGACTAGCGGTACCATGTACCAAGAGACCCAGTACTTC. This sequence encodes CASSERTSGTMYQETQYF. The chain uses TRBV6-1 and TRBJ2-5; 10 bases agree with TRBD2. With V trimmed by 2 bases and J by 0 bases, 9 bases remained unmatched. The CDR3 runs 18 residues. From germline, CDR1 is MNHNS and CDR2 SASEGT.

The chain employs TRBV30 and TRBJ1-3; no definite D call. Trimming took off 5 bases at V and 2 bases at J, with 10 bases between the two ends. Germline V gene data show CDR1 as GTSNPN and CDR2 as SVGIG (reference sequence). This CDR3 is built from 13 residues. The CDR3 sequence is CAWEIRAGNTIYF. DNA of the CDR3: TGTGCCTGGGAGATCCGGGCTGGAAACACCATATATTTT.

The V and J genes are TRBV30 and TRBJ1-5; the D is unclear. There are 14 residues in the CDR3. Trimming cost V 0 bases and J 1 base, with 7 bases left between them. Germline CDR1 reads GTSNPN; CDR2 reads SVGIG (reference sequence). The CDR3 loop reads CAWSVGRSNQPQHF. Written as DNA, the CDR3 is TGTGCCTGGAGTGTCGGGAGGAGCAATCAGCCCCAGCATTTT.

The genes are TRBV6-5 and TRBJ1-5, with no clear D. Trimming removed 7 bases at V and 6 bases at J, with 13 bases between. The CDR3 consists of 13 residues. Germline CDR1 reads MNHEY; CDR2 reads SVGAGI. CDR3 loop: CASTDAEGQPQHF. The CDR3 coding sequence is TGTGCCAGCACCGACGCGGAAGGTCAGCCCCAGCATTTT.

The chain couples TRBV7-2 to TRBJ2-1, with D unclear. Trimming removed 4 bases at V and 7 bases at J, with 17 bases between. Per germline, CDR1 SGHTA and CDR2 FQGNSA. The CDR3 totals 15 residues. CDR3 sequence reads: CASSSTAARWNEQFF. The CDR3, as DNA: TGTGCCAGCAGCTCGACGGCGGCGCGGTGGAATGAGCAGTTCTTC.

The rearrangement joins TRBV5-1 to TRBJ1-2; 11 bases are a match to TRBD1. CDR3 length: 20 residues. V shed 3 bases, J shed 0 bases, and the junction held 16 bases outside the gene matches. CDR1 SGHRS and CDR2 YFSETQ come from the germline V gene. In DNA form, the CDR3 reads TGCGCCAGCAGCTCTTTCCGGACAGGGGGCGAAGGACAAGCTAACTATGGCTACACCTTC. Amino acids: CASSSFRTGGEGQANYGYTF. The full variable domain, with the rest looked up from reference TRBV5-1 and TRBJ1-2, is KAGVTQTPRYLIKTRGQQVTLSCSPISGHRSVSWYQQTPGQGLQFLFEYFSETQRNKGNFPGRFSGRQFSNSRSEMNVSTLELGDSALYLCASSSFRTGGEGQANYGYTFGSGTRLTVV.

This chain connects TRBV3-1 (or the pseudogene TRBV3-2) to TRBJ2-1, with 15 bases that match TRBD2. V lost 5 bases to trimming and J lost 12 bases; unmatched junction nucleotides: 17. The CDR3 is 18 amino acids. Germline V gene lookup returns CDR1 LGHDT and CDR2 YNNKEL (reference sequence). CDR3 in amino acids: CASSETGTSGGLSIRQFF. CDR3 nucleotides: TGTGCCAGCAGCGAAACCGGGACTAGCGGGGGGCTCTCGATCCGGCAGTTCTTC.

This clone was seen more than once but under ten times. The chain recombines TRBV3-1 (or the pseudogene TRBV3-2) with TRBJ2-1; no clear D gene. V lost 3 bases to trimming and J lost 9 bases, with 6 bases between them. Germline V gene data show CDR1 as LGHDT and CDR2 as YNNKEL (reference sequence). This CDR3 is built from 11 residues. CDR3 region: CASSQASEQFF. The CDR3 nucleotides read TGTGCCAGCAGCCAGGCAAGTGAGCAGTTCTTC.

This clone was recorded a few times. The rearrangement links TRBV10-3 to TRBJ1-1, with D perhaps TRBD1 (5 bases). CDR3 length: 18 amino acids. Trimming took 0 bases from V and 5 from J, leaving 22 bases between them. From germline, CDR1 is ENHRY and CDR2 SYGVKD. CDR3 DNA sequence: TGTGCCATCAGTGAGTCGAAAGGGCAGGGCCTCTTGCGGACTGAAGCTTTCTTT. This translates into CAISESKGQGLLRTEAFF.

This chain links TRBV4-1 with TRBJ1-6; D gene ambiguous. Trimming removed 0 bases from V and 5 bases from J, with 14 bases in between. CDR3 length equals 17 residues. Germline CDR1 reads MGHRA; CDR2 reads YSYEKL. In DNA, the CDR3 is TGCGCCAGCAGCCAAGATCTGGCGGGCTGGGATAATTCACCCCTCCACTTT. It encodes CASSQDLAGWDNSPLHF.

This clone was counted a single time. The chain has TRBV2 and TRBJ2-2, with TRBD2 identical over 9 bases. The CDR3 loop spans 14 amino acids. The V gene end was trimmed by 8 bases and the J gene end by 5 bases; junction bases not matched to a gene: 6. From germline, CDR1 is SNHLY and CDR2 FYNNEI. CDR3 sequence: CASGGLAGTGELFF. CDR3 nucleotides: TGTGCCAGCGGGGGACTAGCAGGGACCGGGGAGCTGTTTTTT.

J is TRBJ1-1 and V is TRBV9; no definite D call. The CDR3 totals 14 residues. The germline V and J ends were trimmed by 4 bases and 5 bases, with 15 bases remaining between them. Germline V gene sequence: CDR1 SGDLS, CDR2 YYNGEE. The CDR3 is CASSPPQTTTEAFF. The DNA for the CDR3 is TGTGCCAGCAGCCCCCCACAGACTACGACTGAAGCTTTCTTT.